The TCR beta chain described here comes from a study of PD-1 blockade in classical Hodgkin lymphoma. Study-wide context: Every 2 weeks, patients got 3 mg/kg intravenous nivolumab.

Each patient relapsed following autologous stem cell transplantation, and prior brentuximab vedotin exposure differed. Complete response, partial response or progressive disease made up the best responses. Worth noting for this clone: The antigen remains undetermined.

Deletions cut 4 bases from V and 5 bases from J, with 16 bases between. CDR3 length: 14 amino acids. Per germline, CDR1 SGHRS and CDR2 YFSETQ. TCRdb keeps only in-frame clones here, not all; method: immunoSEQ multiplex PCR. The sample has 30,000 to 50,000 clones; less than 80% are singletons. Study results and caveats: Reported baseline diversity: healthy donors highest, relapsed/refractory patients lowest. For complete responders, baseline diversity was comparable to that of newly diagnosed patients.

The sequencing used peripheral blood mononuclear cells (PBMCs), collected at baseline. The chain combines TRBV5-1 with TRBJ2-7; perhaps TRBD2 as D (6 bases). The TCR was taken from a human donor with classical Hodgkin lymphoma. CDR3 coding DNA: TGCGCCAGCAGCCTAGTGGGAGGTGAGAACGAGCAGTACTTC. This codes for CASSLVGGENEQYF.